Listed below are T cell receptor beta chains from one sample, sequenced in a study of CD8+ T cells in alopecia areata. TCRdb's table, derived via immunoSEQ multiplex PCR, lists solely in-frame clones and lacks some. The sample has over 90,000 clones, around 86% seen once. Sequencing used CD8+ T cells sorted from blood, obtained at approximately week 30, from a patient treated with tofacitinib. The receptors come from a human donor with alopecia areata. CDR3s include the opening cysteine and the closing phenylalanine or tryptophan. The D gene is left open where the match is weak. Rows may omit the clone size; those that give it use once, few, many or a size class.

>-|TRBJ2-1|TRBV7-2|-
CASSGGPPSYNEQFF
TGTGCCAGCAGTGGGGGGCCACCCTCCTACAATGAGCAGTTCTTC
>-|TRBJ2-4|TRBV29-1|-
CSVASGGKNIQYF
TGCAGCGTTGCCTCCGGGGGTAAAAACATTCAGTACTTC
>few|TRBJ2-2|TRBV27|-
CASSWGKHGELFF
TGTGCCAGCAGTTGGGGGAAGCACGGGGAGCTGTTTTTT
>-|TRBJ1-1|TRBV15|-
CATESTTAHDTEAFF
TGTGCCACTGAGTCGACTACAGCCCATGACACTGAAGCTTTCTTT
>-|TRBJ2-7|TRBV5-1|TRBD2
CASSLGLARDEQYF
TGCGCCAGCAGTCTTGGACTAGCGCGCGACGAGCAGTACTTC
>once|TRBJ2-2|TRBV7-6|-
CASSLGIWDGSPGELFF
TGTGCCAGCAGCTTAGGGATTTGGGACGGATCCCCCGGGGAGCTGTTTTTT
>-|TRBJ2-2|TRBV9|-
CASTPLSGNTGELFF
TGTGCCAGCACCCCCCTGTCTGGGAACACCGGGGAGCTGTTTTTT
>-|TRBJ2-7|TRBV10-3|-
CAISEPWDRPYEQYF
TGTGCCATCAGTGAGCCGTGGGACCGACCCTACGAGCAGTACTTC
>-|TRBJ2-1|TRBV2|TRBD2
CASSIAGGSYNEQFF
TGTGCCAGCAGTATAGCGGGGGGCTCCTACAATGAGCAGTTCTTC
>-|TRBJ1-2|TRBV27|-
CASSKFTGRQNYGYTF
TGTGCCAGCAGCAAATTCACCGGTCGACAGAACTATGGCTACACCTTC
>-|TRBJ1-5|TRBV4-1|-
CASSQGNGYANQPQHF
TGCGCCAGCAGCCAAGGCAACGGGTATGCCAATCAGCCCCAGCATTTT
>-|TRBJ2-3|TRBV7-2|-
CASSLWLGGDTDTQYF
TGTGCCAGCAGCTTATGGCTAGGGGGAGACACAGATACGCAGTATTTT
>-|TRBJ2-7|TRBV27|TRBD2
CASSLSSGGYEQYF
TGTGCCAGCAGTTTATCGTCGGGGGGCTACGAGCAGTACTTC
>medium-sized|TRBJ2-3|TRBV6-4|-
CASSDSSGGTDTQYF
TGTGCCAGCAGTGACTCTAGCGGAGGCACAGATACGCAGTATTTT
>-|TRBJ2-1|TRBV6-5|-
CASQSGREQFF
TGTGCCAGCCAGAGCGGACGTGAGCAGTTCTTC
>-|TRBJ1-1|TRBV5-1|TRBD1
CASSPEGTGMNTEAFF
TGCGCCAGCAGCCCGGAAGGGACAGGAATGAACACTGAAGCTTTCTTT
>-|TRBJ1-1|TRBV25-1|TRBD1
CASSEGDRANTEAFF
TGTGCCAGCAGTGAAGGGGACAGGGCGAACACTGAAGCTTTCTTT
>-|TRBJ1-1|TRBV4-1|-
CASSQGVNTEAFF
TGCGCCAGCAGCCAAGGGGTTAACACTGAAGCTTTCTTT
>-|TRBJ1-2|TRBV19|-
CASSPGPAYGYTF
TGTGCCAGTAGTCCGGGGCCGGCATATGGCTACACCTTC
>-|TRBJ2-1|TRBV7-9|TRBD2
CASSLGFGELATTVEFF
TGTGCCAGCAGCTTAGGATTCGGGGAACTAGCGACGACCGTGGAGTTCTTC
>-|TRBJ2-3|TRBV7-3|-
CASSLIVGGADTQYF
TGTGCCAGCAGCTTAATTGTCGGAGGGGCAGATACGCAGTATTTT
>-|TRBJ2-7|TRBV7-8|-
CASSLKTGDEQYF
TGTGCCAGCAGCCTCAAAACGGGGGACGAGCAGTACTTC
>-|TRBJ2-5|TRBV4-1|TRBD2
CASSQAGLAAETQYF
TGCGCCAGCAGCCAAGCAGGACTAGCGGCAGAGACCCAGTACTTC
>once|TRBJ2-3|TRBV7-6|TRBD2
CASSLHTSGPSTDTQYF
TGTGCCAGCAGCTTGCATACTAGCGGGCCTAGCACAGATACGCAGTATTTT
>-|TRBJ2-7|TRBV29-1|TRBD2
CSVEAGTSGYEQYF
TGCAGCGTTGAAGCCGGGACTAGCGGTTACGAGCAGTACTTC
>-|TRBJ2-7|TRBV4-1|TRBD2
CANSQDPAGGRDEQYF
TGCGCCAACAGCCAAGACCCAGCGGGAGGCCGGGACGAGCAGTACTTC
>-|TRBJ2-7|TRBV4-1|TRBD1
CATSVGTGAYEQYF
TGCGCCACCTCGGTGGGGACAGGGGCCTACGAGCAGTACTTC
>-|TRBJ2-7|TRBV4-1|-
CASSLVRDFWEQYF
TGCGCCAGCAGCTTAGTAAGGGACTTTTGGGAGCAGTACTTC
>once|TRBJ2-5|TRBV5-7|-
CASSRSGDQETQYF
TGTGCCAGCAGCCGGTCCGGGGACCAAGAGACCCAGTACTTC
>-|TRBJ2-1|TRBV7-8|TRBD2
CASSKRTSLAGPFF
TGTGCCAGCAGCAAACGCACCTCCCTAGCGGGGCCGTTCTTC
>-|TRBJ2-1|TRBV19|-
CASSIGSTSYNEQFF
TGTGCCAGTAGTATAGGTAGCACCTCCTACAATGAGCAGTTCTTC
>-|TRBJ2-3|TRBV6-4|-
CASSDSAGLGPQYF
TGTGCCAGCAGTGACTCTGCAGGGTTAGGTCCGCAGTATTTT
>few|TRBJ2-3|TRBV18|TRBD2
CASSPEAGGSTDTQYF
TGTGCCAGCTCACCGGAAGCGGGGGGTAGCACAGATACGCAGTATTTT
>-|TRBJ2-1|TRBV19|-
CASSIGQTNEQFF
TGTGCCAGTAGTATAGGACAGACGAATGAGCAGTTCTTC
>-|TRBJ2-7|TRBV29-1|TRBD2
CSVEDQRGRNYEQYF
TGCAGCGTTGAAGATCAGCGGGGGCGTAACTACGAGCAGTACTTC
>-|TRBJ1-1|TRBV7-6|-
CASSLGREGTEAFF
TGTGCCAGCAGCTTAGGGAGGGAAGGCACTGAAGCTTTCTTT
>-|TRBJ2-7|TRBV29-1|-
CSVGEYEQYF
TGCAGCGTTGGGGAGTACGAGCAGTACTTC